This T cell receptor (beta chain) is from a study of T-cell reconstitution after alpha-beta-depleted transplantation in children. The CDR3 length is 12 residues. The germline CDR1 and CDR2 sequences are SEHNR and FQNEAQ (reference sequence). The ends were cut back, 5 bases at V and 3 bases at J, with 8 bases in the middle. Findings of the study overall: Newly generated T cells supplied most T-cell counts and diversity one year post-transplant. Recipient T cells and thymic progenitors that survived were the source of the high TCRbeta diversity seen at day 60 in some patients.

Concerning this clonotype: Its target is not known. This may be a read error, as it is one base from a much larger clone. The conserved phenylalanine or tryptophan is not found at the CDR3 terminus, so this likely reflects a read error.

Preparing the TCRbeta library involved the use of unique molecular identifiers. MiXCR, run by TCRdb on the PCR reads, gives a single entry per CDR3 protein. The table has some 81,000 distinct CDR3 sequences, around an eighth seen once; the top ten hold 25% to 30%. This chain joins TRBV7-9 and TRBJ2-7, with D perhaps matching TRBD1 (5 bases). Sample: PBMCs, mostly from graft donor cells, taken 180 days after TCRalphabeta/CD19-depleted stem cell transplant. The sequence derives from a male patient between 2 and 15 years old who had a stem cell transplant for acute lymphoblastic leukemia, so the T cells may come from the graft donor. The chain's CDR3 is CASSMDIYEQYL. CDR3 nucleotide sequence: TGTGCCAGCAGCATGGACATCTACGAGCAGTACTTG.